This passage covers 32 T cell receptor beta chains from one sample sequenced in a study of shared clonotypes between healthy human individuals (dated by TCRdb to about 2020). Receptor libraries were prepared by the immunoSEQ multiplex PCR assay. TCRdb limited this immuneACCESS table to in-frame rearrangements with V and J called. A share of clones is missing; checked studies link under half to unresolved V genes, and the rest is unexplained. The sample has approximately 2.5 million clones on record, 90% to 95% of them singletons. Of the sample, around 0.14% falls within the top ten clones. The sequencing sample was made of naive CD4+ T cells sorted from blood. This specimen's cell subset or site label, per the study, means: CD45RA+ positively selected. The source of these receptors is a man aged 18 to 30 in good health.

The chain joins TRBV30 to TRBJ2-5; the match to TRBD1 covers 10 bases. Judging by the DNA end, TRBJ2-7 fits better; the J call may be wrong. The CDR3 runs 13 residues. CDR1 and CDR2 (germline): GTSNPN, SVGIG (reference sequence). The chain's CDR3 is CAWSRDRGGEQYF. The CDR3 nucleotides read TGTGCCTGGAGCCGGGACAGGGGTGGCGAGCAGTACTTC.

This chain connects TRBV11-2 to TRBJ2-7; 9 bases agree with TRBD1. CDR3 length: 14 amino acids. The V gene end was trimmed by 6 bases and the J gene end by 6 bases; junction bases not matched to a gene: 9. In germline, CDR1 is SGHAT, CDR2 FQNNGV. Here the CDR3 reads CASRRPGQGREQYF. The CDR3 DNA reads as TGTGCCAGCAGGCGGCCGGGACAGGGACGCGAGCAGTACTTC. The variable domain in full, completed from reference TRBV11-2 and TRBJ2-7, reads EAGVAQSPRYKIIEKRQSVAFWCNPISGHATLYWYQQILGQGPKLLIQFQNNGVVDDSQLPKDRFSAERLKGVDSTLKIQPAKLEDSAVYLCASRRPGQGREQYFGPGTRLTVT.

The chain combines TRBV10-3 with TRBJ1-3; D is perhaps TRBD1 (5 bases). The CDR3 is made up of 19 amino acids. V was pared by 4 bases and J by 0 bases, with 22 bases between. Germline loops: CDR1 ENHRY, CDR2 SYGVKD. The CDR3 reads CAISGGLTSGADSGNTIYF. The CDR3 DNA follows: TGTGCCATCAGTGGGGGGTTGACATCGGGCGCGGACTCTGGAAACACCATATATTTT.

The rearrangement links TRBV11-1 to TRBJ2-1, with D tentatively TRBD2 (5 bases). The CDR3 loop spans 15 amino acids. Trimming removed 5 bases at V and 0 bases at J, with 11 bases between. Germline assignment: CDR1 SGHAT and CDR2 FQDESV (reference sequence). The CDR3 nucleotides are TGTGCCAGCAGCCCGGACTTCAGCTCCTACAATGAGCAGTTCTTC. It is translated as CASSPDFSSYNEQFF.

This chain uses TRBV27 with TRBJ2-3; D is possibly TRBD1 (6 bases). The CDR3 length is 15 residues. Deletions cut 7 bases from V and 9 bases from J, with 23 bases between. Germline V gene data show CDR1 as MNHEY and CDR2 as SMNVEV (reference sequence). This CDR3 is CASTSLGTTPNTQYF. CDR3 bases: TGTGCCAGCACTTCTCTCGGGACAACTCCCAACACGCAGTATTTT.

The V gene is TRBV21-1, the J gene TRBJ1-1; TRBD1, the D gene given by the table, was not confirmed from the DNA. TRBV21-1 is tagged as a pseudogene. The CDR3 runs to 13 residues. The CDR3 DNA reads as TGTGCCAGCAGCAACTACAGGGGGCATGAAGCTTTCTTT. It specifies CASSNYRGHEAFF.

V is TRBV5-1 and J is TRBJ1-3; D remains ambiguous. CDR3 length: 14 residues. CDR1 and CDR2 from the germline V gene are SGHRS and YFSETQ. The V and J ends lost 4 bases and 0 bases respectively, with 8 bases between them. CDR3 DNA: TGCGCCAGCAGCCGTACTAACTCTGGAAACACCATATATTTT. This sequence encodes CASSRTNSGNTIYF. Combining the CDR3 with reference TRBV5-1 and TRBJ1-3 gives the whole variable domain KAGVTQTPRYLIKTRGQQVTLSCSPISGHRSVSWYQQTPGQGLQFLFEYFSETQRNKGNFPGRFSGRQFSNSRSEMNVSTLELGDSALYLCASSRTNSGNTIYFGEGSWLTVV.

The chain employs TRBV7-2 and TRBJ1-1; D call uncertain. Germline V gene lookup returns CDR1 SGHTA and CDR2 FQGNSA. Between the trimmed V and J ends, which lost 1 base and 0 bases, there was a span of 12 bases. The CDR3 runs to 16 residues. This CDR3 is CASSLGQPGVNTEAFF. The CDR3 coding sequence is TGTGCCAGCAGCTTAGGTCAACCAGGCGTGAACACTGAAGCTTTCTTT.

The chain carries TRBV18 and TRBJ1-5, with D uncertain. Trimming removed 3 bases from V and 3 bases from J, with 6 bases in between. The CDR3 spans 13 residues. Germline CDR1 KGHSH, CDR2 LQKENI. CDR3 coding DNA: TGTGCCAGCTCACCGACGCTCAATCAGCCCCAGCATTTT. It specifies CASSPTLNQPQHF.

The rearrangement links TRBV6-1 to TRBJ1-2, with 7 bases identical to TRBD1. The CDR3 loop spans 14 amino acids. CDR1 and CDR2 from the germline V gene are MNHNS and SASEGT. J gave up 5 bases and V 3 bases, and 6 bases lay outside the gene matches. The CDR3 reads CASSDHRGTYGYTF. The CDR3, as DNA: TGTGCCAGCAGTGATCACAGGGGAACTTATGGCTACACCTTC.

The chain recombines TRBV11-2 with TRBJ2-7; 11 positions match TRBD2. The V and J ends lost 2 bases and 0 bases, in that order; junction bases with no gene match: 3. The CDR3 extends over 16 amino acids. The germline CDR1 and CDR2 sequences are SGHAT and FQNNGV. The chain's CDR3 is CASSLFSGRGSYEQYF. CDR3 in DNA: TGTGCCAGCAGCTTATTTAGCGGGAGGGGCTCCTACGAGCAGTACTTC.

This chain links TRBV5-1 with TRBJ2-2, with D unclear. Germline V gene sequence: CDR1 SGHRS, CDR2 YFSETQ. This CDR3 region has 15 residues. V dropped 2 bases and J dropped 2 bases, with 10 bases sitting between them. The CDR3 region has the DNA TGCGCCAGCAGCTTTGGGCAGATAAACACCGGGGAGCTGTTTTTT. It is translated as CASSFGQINTGELFF.

The V gene is TRBV27, the J gene TRBJ2-1, with a weak D call TRBD2 (6 bases). The germline gives CDR1 MNHEY, CDR2 SMNVEV (reference sequence). The CDR3 contains 15 residues. The V and J ends lost 6 bases and 9 bases respectively, with 21 bases between them. The CDR3 bases are TGTGCCAGCAGACGGGACGGGACTCCCTTGGGTGAGCAGTTCTTC. Encoded protein: CASRRDGTPLGEQFF.

V usage is TRBV28 and J usage is TRBJ1-5, with no clear D. V lost 6 bases, J lost 11 bases, and 14 bases lay in between. This CDR3 contains 12 residues. Germline CDR1 reads MDHEN; CDR2 reads SYDVKM. CDR3 DNA sequence: TGTGCCAGCAGCCTCGACGCATTAGCCCAGCATTTT. Its protein product is CASSLDALAQHF.

The chain has TRBV30 and TRBJ2-5, with D tentatively TRBD1 (6 bases). Near its end, the DNA agrees better with TRBJ2-7, so the J call may be wrong. Germline loops: CDR1 GTSNPN, CDR2 SVGIG (reference sequence). This CDR3 region has 12 residues. The chain's CDR3 is CASGQNSYEQYF. DNA for the CDR3: TGTGCCAGTGGACAGAACTCCTACGAGCAGTACTTC.

The rearrangement links TRBV7-8 to TRBJ2-4; 10 bases line up with TRBD2. This CDR3 is 18 amino acids long. Per the germline V gene, CDR1 is SGHVS and CDR2 is FQNEAQ. Germline trimming cut 5 bases from V and 9 bases from J; bases unmatched to any gene: 19. CDR3 in DNA: TGTGCCAGCAGCATTTTATGGGGCGAGCGGGAGGGGAGGGGCATTCAGTACTTC. It is translated as CASSILWGEREGRGIQYF.

This clone was seen only once. The chain carries TRBV15 and TRBJ1-5, with D tentatively TRBD1 (5 bases). Germline V CDR1 and CDR2: LNHNV, YYDKDF (reference sequence). This CDR3 is built from 14 residues. Trimming removed 8 bases from V and 1 base from J, with 12 bases in between. This CDR3 is CATEAGLSNQPQHF. The CDR3 coding sequence is TGTGCCACCGAGGCAGGGTTGAGCAATCAGCCCCAGCATTTT.

Here the CDR3 DNA reads TGTGCCATCAGTCGGACAGGGCCTTTGGACACTGAAGCTTTCTTT. Translation gives CAISRTGPLDTEAFF. The rearrangement links TRBV10-3 to TRBJ1-1; 8 bases match TRBD1. Germline V gene lookup returns CDR1 ENHRY and CDR2 SYGVKD. There are 15 residues in the CDR3. The V gene end was trimmed by 5 bases and the J gene end by 3 bases; junction bases not matched to a gene: 8.

The chain uses TRBV7-6 and TRBJ2-1; 9 bases map to TRBD2. The V gene's germline CDR1 is SGHVS and CDR2 FNYEAQ. Trimming cost V 5 bases and J 6 bases; bases outside gene matches: 11. The CDR3 consists of 16 residues. CDR3 sequence: CASSQNRLAGSNEQFF. The CDR3 DNA sequence: TGTGCCAGCAGCCAAAACAGGCTAGCGGGATCCAATGAGCAGTTCTTC.

V and J are TRBV11-2 and TRBJ1-2; D might be TRBD1 (6 bases). This CDR3 has 15 amino acids. V lost 5 bases and J 2 bases, leaving 15 bases between the germline ends. Looked up from germline, CDR1 is SGHAT and CDR2 is FQNNGV. The CDR3 protein is CASSARGSLNYGYTF. CDR3 in DNA: TGTGCCAGCAGCGCCAGGGGTTCTTTGAACTATGGCTACACCTTC. Looking up the rest from reference TRBV11-2 and TRBJ1-2 gives the full variable domain: EAGVAQSPRYKIIEKRQSVAFWCNPISGHATLYWYQQILGQGPKLLIQFQNNGVVDDSQLPKDRFSAERLKGVDSTLKIQPAKLEDSAVYLCASSARGSLNYGYTFGSGTRLTVV.

As for this clone: Other DNA sequences in this specimen translate into the identical CDR3. The genes are TRBV5-1 and TRBJ2-7, with D unclear. The V gene lost 0 bases and the J gene lost 1 base, with 5 bases spanning the gap. The length of the CDR3 is 13 residues. The V gene's germline CDR1 is SGHRS and CDR2 YFSETQ. The CDR3 protein is CASSLGQSYEQYF. The DNA for the CDR3 is TGCGCCAGCAGCTTGGGGCAGTCCTACGAGCAGTACTTC.

The chain has TRBV2 and TRBJ1-2; 9 nucleotides line up with TRBD1. The germline gives CDR1 SNHLY, CDR2 FYNNEI. The trim removed 1 base at V and 6 bases at J, leaving 3 bases unmatched. The CDR3 runs 14 residues. The CDR3: CASSEGGQGHGYTF. In DNA form, the CDR3 reads TGTGCCAGCAGTGAAGGGGGACAGGGACATGGCTACACCTTC.

The genes are TRBV9 and TRBJ2-6; TRBD2 matches at 8 bases. The CDR3 covers 19 residues. The V gene end was trimmed by 4 bases and the J gene end by 0 bases; junction bases not matched to a gene: 12. CDR1 is SGDLS, CDR2 YYNGEE, per germline. CDR3 amino acids: CASSTGLGGRSSGANVLTF. CDR3 nucleotide sequence: TGTGCCAGCAGCACCGGACTAGGCGGGAGGAGCTCTGGGGCCAACGTCCTGACTTTC.

The J gene is TRBJ1-3, the V gene TRBV5-8; D is unresolved. The CDR3 has 13 amino acids. Germline CDR1 and CDR2: SGHTS and YDEGEE. The V end lost 1 base, the J end lost 6 bases, and 8 bases lay between the germline ends. CDR3 sequence: CASSLSGTNTIYF. The CDR3 bases are TGTGCCAGCAGCTTGTCAGGCACAAACACCATATATTTT.

This clone showed up just once. This sequence joins TRBV9 and TRBJ1-2; D perhaps matches TRBD1 (5 bases). Germline V gene data show CDR1 as SGDLS and CDR2 as YYNGEE. This CDR3 comprises 14 residues. The V and J ends lost 2 bases and 8 bases respectively, with 16 bases between them. CDR3: CASSVGPEGSGYTF. The CDR3 coding sequence is TGTGCCAGCAGCGTCGGACCTGAGGGGAGCGGCTACACCTTC. Complete variable domain (other parts from reference TRBV9 and TRBJ1-2): DSGVTQTPKHLITATGQRVTLRCSPRSGDLSVYWYQQSLDQGLQFLIQYYNGEERAKGNILERFSAQQFPDLHSELNLSSLELGDSALYFCASSVGPEGSGYTFGSGTRLTVV.

V usage is TRBV5-1 and J usage is TRBJ1-6; no clear D. CDR3 length: 16 residues. Germline V CDR1 and CDR2: SGHRS, YFSETQ. V was pared by 0 bases and J by 5 bases, with 12 bases between. In nucleotides, the CDR3 is TGCGCCAGCAGCTTGGCCGGCTCGGGAAATAATTCACCCCTCCACTTT. It specifies CASSLAGSGNNSPLHF.

The chain uses TRBV4-1 and TRBJ2-2, with TRBD2 identical over 10 bases. This CDR3 contains 17 residues. V was clipped by 2 bases and J by 7 bases; unmatched bases: 10. From germline, CDR1 is MGHRA and CDR2 YSYEKL. The CDR3 region is CASSQSGLAQHGGELFF. The CDR3 DNA follows: TGCGCCAGCAGCCAATCGGGACTAGCGCAACATGGCGGGGAGCTGTTTTTT.

This sequence joins TRBV5-1 and TRBJ2-1; D uncertain. Trimming cost V 2 bases and J 0 bases, with 9 bases left between them. CDR1 and CDR2 from the germline V gene are SGHRS and YFSETQ. The CDR3 contains 15 residues. The DNA of the CDR3 is TGCGCCAGCAGCTTTGGGGATAGCTCCTACAATGAGCAGTTCTTC. Its translation: CASSFGDSSYNEQFF.

This clone was picked up one time. This sequence joins TRBV19 and TRBJ2-7; D is possibly TRBD1 or TRBD2 (6 bases each). The CDR3 spans 14 residues. Trimming cost V 5 bases and J 5 bases, with 16 bases left between them. The germline V gene has CDR1 LNHDA and CDR2 SQIVND (reference sequence). CDR3 nucleotide sequence: TGTGCCAGTAGTGACCCGGGGGCACGGAACGAGCAGTACTTC. Its protein product is CASSDPGARNEQYF.

CDR3 protein: CASSENGGGGQPQHF. The CDR3 DNA reads as TGTGCCAGCAGTGAAAACGGGGGAGGGGGTCAGCCCCAGCATTTT. The chain uses TRBV6-1 and TRBJ1-5; a possible D gene is TRBD1 (6 bases). Germline assignment: CDR1 MNHNS and CDR2 SASEGT. The CDR3 is 15 residues long. Trimming left V 2 bases short and J 6 bases short, with 14 bases between.

The chain uses TRBV7-9 and TRBJ2-4; weak D call: TRBD1 (5 bases). The germline V and J ends were trimmed by 0 bases and 9 bases, with 21 bases remaining between them. This CDR3 comprises 17 residues. CDR1 SEHNR and CDR2 FQNEAQ come from the germline V gene (reference sequence). CDR3 sequence: CASSLALGHSGPGIQYF. The CDR3 DNA sequence: TGTGCCAGCAGCTTAGCGCTTGGACACTCGGGCCCTGGCATTCAGTACTTC.

J is TRBJ2-5 and V is TRBV27; 8 nucleotides align to TRBD1. J lost 1 base, V lost 3 bases, and 1 base had no gene match. The CDR3 is 14 residues long. The germline V gene encodes CDR1 MNHEY and CDR2 SMNVEV (reference sequence). CDR3 bases: TGTGCCAGCAGTTTTCAGGGGGCCCAAGAGACCCAGTACTTC. This gives the protein CASSFQGAQETQYF.